This T cell receptor beta chain was observed in a study of blood T cell repertoires in COVID-19. The sample holds a few counts of this clone. The V gene's germline CDR1 is MNHEY and CDR2 SVGAGI. V was pared by 6 bases and J by 7 bases, with 18 bases between. The CDR3 extends over 14 amino acids. Assay used: immunoSEQ multiplex PCR; TCRdb lists only in-frame clones, some missing. Here the sample spans roughly 190,000 clones, 87% being singletons. The gene calls are TRBV6-5 and TRBJ1-1; weak D call: TRBD1 (5 bases). This receptor was taken from a man in his fifties or sixties with active or convalescent COVID-19. Sequenced material: peripheral blood. The CDR3 DNA reads as TGTGCCAGCAGCGAGCGGGGGGGAACTAGTGAAGCTTTCTTT. Amino acids: CASSERGGTSEAFF.